This T cell receptor (beta chain) was found in a study of shared clonotypes between healthy human individuals. Whole-study findings and limits: Limited genetic and exposure-history diversity came from having few donors. A handful of donors had about 5.1% of their naive CD4 clonotypes in common.

As to this clone: The antigen remains undetermined.

Germline lookup yields CDR1 MNHNS and CDR2 SASEGT. The CDR3 is 16 residues long. Trimming removed 4 bases at V and 0 bases at J, with 12 bases between. The assay ran at deep level. Method: immunoSEQ multiplex PCR; TCRdb's copy keeps in-frame clones and lacks some. The table records 950,000 to 1,100,000 clones, roughly 80% of them present only once. V usage is TRBV6-1 and J usage is TRBJ1-4; D remains ambiguous. The sequencing sample was made of memory CD4+ T cells sorted from blood. The sample's subset: CD45RA-negative fraction. The TCR was taken from a man aged 18 to 29 in good health. CDR3 region: CASSVARGATNEKLFF. In DNA form, the CDR3 reads TGTGCCAGCAGTGTCGCGCGGGGAGCAACTAATGAAAAACTGTTTTTT.